This T cell receptor beta chain was identified in a study of cytomegalovirus exposure and HLA in healthy donors. Study-wide background: Early released data comprised 75 million to 100 million unique TCRs from HLA-typed donors.

V was cut by 3 bases and J by 8 bases, with 14 bases left in between. The CDR3 loop spans 14 amino acids. CDR1 and CDR2 from the germline V gene are MDHEN and SYDVKM. Use of 60 Vbeta and 13 Jbeta primers characterized the PCR. Sequenced by immunoSEQ multiplex PCR; TCRdb stores in-frame clones only, minus some. The data contain about 140,000 clones, 55% to 80% of them seen just once; the ten biggest clones take up about 1.2%. About this clone: Its target is unknown.

General study points: Some TCR beta chains (more than 150 of them) were listed as cytomegalovirus-associated. With high specificity and sensitivity, the classifier reportedly diagnosed cytomegalovirus status. Rare TCR sequences dominated, though some public TCRs recurred in many donors.

Source material: PBMCs. The rearrangement joins TRBV28 to TRBJ1-5, with D perhaps matching TRBD1 (6 bases). The clonotype originates from a woman aged 40 to 50 in good health and CMV-seronegative. The CDR3 region has the DNA TGTGCCAGCAGTTTTGGGGGGGGCGAGAAGCCCCAGCATTTT. It translates to CASSFGGGEKPQHF.